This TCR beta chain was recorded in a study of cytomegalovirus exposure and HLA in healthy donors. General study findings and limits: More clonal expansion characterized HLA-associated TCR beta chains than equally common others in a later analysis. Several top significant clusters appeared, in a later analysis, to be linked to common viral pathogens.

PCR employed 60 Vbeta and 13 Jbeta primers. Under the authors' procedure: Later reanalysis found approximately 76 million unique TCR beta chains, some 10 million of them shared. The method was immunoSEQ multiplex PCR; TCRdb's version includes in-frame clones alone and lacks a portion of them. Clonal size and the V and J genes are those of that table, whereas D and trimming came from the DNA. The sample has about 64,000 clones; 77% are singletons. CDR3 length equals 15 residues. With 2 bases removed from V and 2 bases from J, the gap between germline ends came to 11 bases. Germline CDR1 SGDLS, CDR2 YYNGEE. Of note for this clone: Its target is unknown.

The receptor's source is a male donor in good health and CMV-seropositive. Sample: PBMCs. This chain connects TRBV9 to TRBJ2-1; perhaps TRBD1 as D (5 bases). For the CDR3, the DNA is TGTGCCAGCAGCGTGGGTAGGGGTACCTACAATGAGCAGTTCTTC. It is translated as CASSVGRGTYNEQFF.